This T cell receptor beta chain was captured by sequencing in a study of blood T cell repertoires in COVID-19. The overall study: Sources were T cells, B-cell-depleted T cells, or PBMCs; the material itself was cDNA or gDNA.

CDR1 is MNHEY and CDR2 is SMNVEV in the germline V gene (reference sequence). V trimming: 6 bases; J trimming: 8 bases; junction bases outside the gene matches: 12. This CDR3 comprises 16 residues. This clone was seen only a few times. The repertoire was sequenced with immunoSEQ multiplex PCR; TCRdb's copy has only in-frame clones and lacks some. This repertoire shows around 430,000 clones, 70% to 90% found once; its top ten account for 10% to 15%. Sequenced sample: peripheral blood. The sequence was obtained from a woman in her forties or fifties with COVID-19, enrolled during active disease. This chain connects TRBV27 to TRBJ1-6; TRBD1 matches 8 bases. CDR3 nucleotide sequence: TGTGCCAGCAGAGACGGACAGGGACCGAGGTATTCACCCCTCCACTTT. As protein: CASRDGQGPRYSPLHF.